This TCR beta chain was identified in a study of blood T cell repertoires in COVID-19. At the level of the study: Samples taken during acute and convalescent COVID-19 were collected in the United States, Italy and Spain. Sample material is recorded as cDNA or gDNA derived from T cells, B-cell-depleted T cells, or PBMCs.

In the original analysis: By means of reference gene primer amplification, nucleated cell counts were estimated. Measured with immunoSEQ multiplex PCR; TCRdb has only the in-frame clones, and not every one. The V and J calls and clone size are taken from that table; D and trimming were inferred from the DNA. The profile covers about 200,000 clones, with about 88% appearing a single time and approximately 5.6% taken by the ten largest. Unmatched junction bases numbered 7, after V lost 6 bases and J lost 8 bases. The CDR3 consists of 14 residues. CDR1 is SNHLY, CDR2 FYNNEI, per germline. The source of this sequence is a man aged 40-55 years with active or convalescent COVID-19. The J gene is TRBJ2-2, the V gene TRBV2; 9 bases map to TRBD1. The specimen was peripheral blood. CDR3 coding DNA: TGTGCCAGCAGGGGACAGGGAGGCGCGGGGGAGCTGTTTTTT. It encodes CASRGQGGAGELFF.